These 9 T cell receptor beta chains originate from one sample sequenced in a study of cytomegalovirus exposure and HLA in healthy donors. The method was immunoSEQ multiplex PCR; TCRdb's version includes in-frame clones alone and lacks a portion of them. The table includes 150,000 to 200,000 clones, approximately 96% detected once. The source material was PBMCs. These receptor sequences come from a woman under 30 in good health and CMV-seronegative.

The chain recombines TRBV27 with TRBJ1-2, with a possible D match to TRBD1 (6 bases). Trimming left V 5 bases short and J 5 bases short, with 12 bases between. The CDR3 is made up of 13 amino acids. CDR1 is MNHEY, CDR2 SMNVEV, per germline (reference sequence). Here the CDR3 DNA reads TGTGCCAGCAGTCCGACAGGAGCGTATGGCTACACCTTC. The encoded protein is CASSPTGAYGYTF.

V gene TRBV6-5 combines with J gene TRBJ2-1; TRBD2 aligns across 12 bases. Germline V gives CDR1 MNHEY, CDR2 SVGAGI. The length of the CDR3 is 16 residues. With 0 bases clipped from V and 4 bases from J, the junction kept 1 base outside the gene matches. DNA for the CDR3: TGTGCCAGCAGTTACTCAGGGACTAGCGGGTACAATGAGCAGTTCTTC. Translating it yields CASSYSGTSGYNEQFF.

The V gene is TRBV27, the J gene TRBJ2-5; 10 bases match TRBD2. Germline loops: CDR1 MNHEY, CDR2 SMNVEV (reference sequence). The CDR3 totals 15 residues. Unmatched junction bases numbered 4, after V lost 3 bases and J lost 3 bases. CDR3 sequence (DNA): TGTGCCAGCAGTTTGAGCGGGGGGGCGAAAGAGACCCAGTACTTC. Translation: CASSLSGGAKETQYF.

V and J are TRBV5-4 and TRBJ2-3, with 11 nucleotides matching TRBD2. With V trimmed by 4 bases and J by 3 bases, 1 base remained unmatched. The CDR3 covers 14 residues. Germline V gene lookup returns CDR1 SGHNT and CDR2 YYREEE (reference sequence). The CDR3 here is CASSPSGGTDTQYF. The CDR3 DNA sequence: TGTGCCAGCAGCCCTAGCGGGGGGACAGATACGCAGTATTTT.

The rearrangement joins TRBV29-1 to TRBJ1-2, with TRBD1 matching 7 bases. Germline CDR1 and CDR2: SQVTM and ANQGSEA. With V trimmed by 7 bases and J by 5 bases, 13 bases remained unmatched. There are 14 residues in the CDR3. The CDR3 protein is CSALPGGGGYGYTF. The CDR3 DNA is TGCAGCGCACTCCCAGGAGGGGGCGGTTATGGCTACACCTTC.

This chain links TRBV5-4 with TRBJ1-1; D gene ambiguous. The CDR3 sequence is 16 residues long. Trimming took off 4 bases at V and 2 bases at J, with 18 bases between the two ends. Germline lookup yields CDR1 SGHNT and CDR2 YYREEE (reference sequence). CDR3 bases: TGTGCCAGCAGCCGGGGTGGGGAGATCCCTAACACTGAAGCTTTCTTT. Encoded protein: CASSRGGEIPNTEAFF.

The sample holds one count of this clone. The chain uses TRBV7-8 and TRBJ1-1; tentative D call: TRBD1 (6 bases). Germline CDR1 reads SGHVS; CDR2 reads FQNEAQ. The germline V and J ends were trimmed by 5 bases and 3 bases, with 16 bases remaining between them. The CDR3 is made up of 15 amino acids. Here the CDR3 reads CASSKGGRMDTEAFF. In nucleotides, the CDR3 is TGTGCCAGCAGCAAGGGGGGGCGGATGGACACTGAAGCTTTCTTT.

V gene TRBV30 combines with J gene TRBJ1-1; D remains unclear. The CDR3 has 16 residues. Trimming removed 0 bases at V and 4 bases at J, with 18 bases between. Germline lookup yields CDR1 GTSNPN and CDR2 SVGIG (reference sequence). The CDR3 loop is CAWSVGLRVGSTEAFF. CDR3 nucleotides: TGTGCCTGGAGTGTAGGGCTGAGGGTCGGGAGCACTGAAGCTTTCTTT.

V gene TRBV29-1 combines with J gene TRBJ2-1, with D possibly being TRBD1 (6 bases). CDR3 length equals 12 residues. The V end lost 4 bases, the J end lost 9 bases, and 13 bases lay between the germline ends. CDR1 is SQVTM, CDR2 ANQGSEA, per germline. The CDR3 DNA is TGCAGCGTTGGGGTAGGGGGTGGTGAGCAGTTCTTC. As protein: CSVGVGGGEQFF.